This TCR beta chain was identified in a study of CXCR3-negative and CXCR3-positive naive CD8 T cells. Findings of the study overall: Comparably high diversity marked both naive subsets, whereas memory CD8+ cells had much lower diversity.

CDR3 size: 16 residues. A word on this clonotype: Its antigen is currently unknown.

5' RACE with UMI labels generated the TRB cDNA libraries. Reanalyzing the 5' RACE reads, TCRdb keeps one entry per CDR3 protein, without DNA. In total, the table holds about 41,000 distinct CDR3 sequences. This rearrangement joins TRBV12-3 or TRBV12-4 to TRBJ1-1; TCRdb designates TRBD1, a call that cannot be tested without DNA. The sequencing input was naive CXCR3- CD8+ T cells from blood. Subset described: CD45RO-CCR7+CD27+CD95- naive CD8+ T cells lacking CXCR3 (TNR3-). This receptor was identified in a human donor in good health. Some clones in this sample may be carry-over from other donors' samples. The CDR3 is CASSLRAMDLNTEAFF.